Listed below are T cell receptor beta chains from one sample, sequenced in a study of breast tumors, draining lymph nodes, adjacent tissues. TCRdb redid the calling of the multiplex PCR reads with MiXCR, one entry per CDR3 protein. This table holds 190,000 or so distinct CDR3 sequences, approximately 33% found once. Material: axillary lymph node tissue. Source of these receptors: a female donor with breast cancer. Some clones in this sample may be carry-over from other donors' samples. The CDR3 runs from the conserved cysteine through the conserved F or W. D genes are given only for firm matches. The size entry is marked missing in some rows and otherwise reads once, few, many or a size class.

CDR3nt: TGTGCCAGCAGCCCCGTCACGGGACAGGGGCAAGAGACCCAGTACTTC
CDR3aa: CASSPVTGQGQETQYF
d_gene: TRBD1
abundance: many
j_gene: TRBJ2-5
v_gene: TRBV3-1

CDR3nt: TGTGCCTGGAGTAGACAGGGAATGGGGCATGGCTACACCTTC
CDR3aa: CAWSRQGMGHGYTF
d_gene: TRBD1
abundance: many
j_gene: TRBJ1-2
v_gene: TRBV30

CDR3nt: TGTGCCTGGAGTACGGGGACAGGGGGCGAACAGCCCCAGCATTTT
CDR3aa: CAWSTGTGGEQPQHF
d_gene: TRBD1
abundance: many
j_gene: TRBJ1-5
v_gene: TRBV30

CDR3nt: TGCAGTGCTAGAAAAGGGGCGAACACCGGGGAGCAGTACTTC
CDR3aa: CSARKGANTGEQYF
d_gene: -
abundance: -
j_gene: TRBJ2-7
v_gene: TRBV20-1

CDR3nt: TGCAGTGCCACGCCCGGCCCACTTGACTCCATCTCCTACGAGCAGTACTTC
CDR3aa: CSATPGPLDSISYEQYF
d_gene: -
abundance: many
j_gene: TRBJ2-7
v_gene: TRBV20-1

CDR3nt: TGTGCCAGCAGTTTAGGGGGACTAGCGCACGAGCAGTACTTC
CDR3aa: CASSLGGLAHEQYF
d_gene: TRBD2
abundance: many
j_gene: TRBJ2-7
v_gene: TRBV12-3/TRBV12-4

CDR3nt: TGTGCCTGCAGTGCGAGCCAGCGCACAGATACGCAGTATTTT
CDR3aa: CACSASQRTDTQYF
d_gene: -
abundance: -
j_gene: TRBJ2-3
v_gene: TRBV6-4

CDR3nt: TGTGCCAGCAGTCACGCCGCGGGACAGGGCTCCTCAGATACGCAGTATTTT
CDR3aa: CASSHAAGQGSSDTQYF
d_gene: TRBD1
abundance: -
j_gene: TRBJ2-3
v_gene: TRBV6-1

CDR3nt: TGTGCCAGCAGTCACGTTGGGAGTAGCGGGCTACCCTACGAGCAGTACTTC
CDR3aa: CASSHVGSSGLPYEQYF
d_gene: TRBD2
abundance: few
j_gene: TRBJ2-7
v_gene: TRBV6-5

CDR3nt: TGCAGTGCCCCGCTAGCGGGAGTAAAAGGTGAGCAGTTCTTC
CDR3aa: CSAPLAGVKGEQFF
d_gene: TRBD2
abundance: many
j_gene: TRBJ2-1
v_gene: TRBV20-1

CDR3nt: TGTGCCAGCAGCAAACGACAGGGGTCGACCGGGGCCAACGTCCTGACTTTC
CDR3aa: CASSKRQGSTGANVLTF
d_gene: TRBD1
abundance: many
j_gene: TRBJ2-6
v_gene: TRBV7-8

CDR3nt: TGTGCCAGTGCCCCGGGACAGGGTCGTCGAGGCACAGATACGCAGTATTTT
CDR3aa: CASAPGQGRRGTDTQYF
d_gene: TRBD1
abundance: many
j_gene: TRBJ2-3
v_gene: TRBV11-2

CDR3nt: TGTGCCAGCAGCGCCGTGAGGGCCGGGAACTATGGCTACACCTTC
CDR3aa: CASSAVRAGNYGYTF
d_gene: -
abundance: many
j_gene: TRBJ1-2
v_gene: TRBV9

CDR3nt: TGTGCTACCAGCCCTAACTATGGCTACACCTTC
CDR3aa: CATSPNYGYTF
d_gene: -
abundance: few
j_gene: TRBJ1-2
v_gene: TRBV7-2

CDR3nt: TGTGCCAGCAGTGGAGAGGGCGGGAGAACGGATTGGACAGATACGCAGTATTTT
CDR3aa: CASSGEGGRTDWTDTQYF
d_gene: TRBD2
abundance: many
j_gene: TRBJ2-3
v_gene: TRBV2

CDR3nt: TGTGCCAGCATTCCGTCGTTGCAGGGGCCTGGAAACACCATATATTTT
CDR3aa: CASIPSLQGPGNTIYF
d_gene: -
abundance: many
j_gene: TRBJ1-3
v_gene: TRBV6-5

CDR3nt: TGTGCCAGCGGAGAGGACAGACCCACTGAAGCTTTCTTT
CDR3aa: CASGEDRPTEAFF
d_gene: -
abundance: -
j_gene: TRBJ1-1
v_gene: TRBV24-1

CDR3nt: TGCAGTGCTAGAGATCTGGCGGGGGGGCCCGGCGAGGAGACCCAGTACTTC
CDR3aa: CSARDLAGGPGEETQYF
d_gene: TRBD2
abundance: many
j_gene: TRBJ2-5
v_gene: TRBV20-1

CDR3nt: TGCAGTGCTACCCAAGGGGTCTTCTATGGCTACACCTTC
CDR3aa: CSATQGVFYGYTF
d_gene: -
abundance: many
j_gene: TRBJ1-2
v_gene: TRBV20-1

CDR3nt: TGCGCCAGCAGCTTATCTAGCGGGGGGGAGCAGTTCTTC
CDR3aa: CASSLSSGGEQFF
d_gene: TRBD2
abundance: many
j_gene: TRBJ2-1
v_gene: TRBV5-1

CDR3nt: TGCAGTGCTAGTCTGGGGGTATCAACAAATCAGCCCCAGCATTTT
CDR3aa: CSASLGVSTNQPQHF
d_gene: -
abundance: once
j_gene: TRBJ1-5
v_gene: TRBV20-1

CDR3nt: TGTGCCAGCAGCTTGACAGGGAGAGGTGAAGCTTTCTTT
CDR3aa: CASSLTGRGEAFF
d_gene: TRBD1
abundance: -
j_gene: TRBJ1-1
v_gene: TRBV11-2

CDR3nt: TGTGCCAGCAGCCCGACAGGGGCCGGTCCCATATATTTT
CDR3aa: CASSPTGAGPIYF
d_gene: TRBD1
abundance: many
j_gene: TRBJ1-3
v_gene: TRBV12-3/TRBV12-4

CDR3nt: TGTGCCAGCAGACCGGAGGGAGATACGCAGTATTTT
CDR3aa: CASRPEGDTQYF
d_gene: -
abundance: -
j_gene: TRBJ2-3
v_gene: TRBV28

CDR3nt: TGCAGTGCTCCCCGGCGGGACAGGGATATCGGGCTTAACACCGGGGAGCTGTTTTTT
CDR3aa: CSAPRRDRDIGLNTGELFF
d_gene: TRBD1
abundance: -
j_gene: TRBJ2-2
v_gene: TRBV20-1

CDR3nt: TGTGCCAGCAGCTTGGCCCGGGCCTACATTAGCACAGATACGCAGTATTTT
CDR3aa: CASSLARAYISTDTQYF
d_gene: -
abundance: few
j_gene: TRBJ2-3
v_gene: TRBV5-6

CDR3nt: TGCGCCAGCAGCCGAGGTGAAGTGCCAGGATCCTCTGGAAACACCATATATTTT
CDR3aa: CASSRGEVPGSSGNTIYF
d_gene: -
abundance: many
j_gene: TRBJ1-3
v_gene: TRBV4-1

CDR3nt: TGCGCCAGCAGCTTGGCCAAAACCCTTATACACCGGGGAGCTGTTTTT
CDR3aa: CASSLAKTLIHRGAVF
d_gene: -
abundance: -
j_gene: TRBJ2-2
v_gene: TRBV5-1

CDR3nt: TGTGCCAGCAACCCGGGACAGGGAGTATATGGCTACACCTTC
CDR3aa: CASNPGQGVYGYTF
d_gene: TRBD1
abundance: many
j_gene: TRBJ1-2
v_gene: TRBV27

CDR3nt: TGTGCCAGCAGACCGACTGGGGCCAACGTCCTGACTTTC
CDR3aa: CASRPTGANVLTF
d_gene: -
abundance: -
j_gene: TRBJ2-6
v_gene: TRBV6-6

CDR3nt: TGCAGCGTTGAAAAGTCAGGGAACACTGAAGCTTTCTTT
CDR3aa: CSVEKSGNTEAFF
d_gene: -
abundance: few
j_gene: TRBJ1-1
v_gene: TRBV29-1

CDR3nt: TGCAGTGCTAGCCTAGCCTTTATGGGGGGAGGCACTGAAGCTTTCTTT
CDR3aa: CSASLAFMGGGTEAFF
d_gene: -
abundance: few
j_gene: TRBJ1-1
v_gene: TRBV20-1

CDR3nt: TGTGCCAGCAGCCAAGATATCGGGGGCAAAAACATTCAGTACTTC
CDR3aa: CASSQDIGGKNIQYF
d_gene: -
abundance: -
j_gene: TRBJ2-4
v_gene: TRBV3-1

CDR3nt: TGCAGTGCTAGACAGGGGGGGGGCGGGCAGTACTTC
CDR3aa: CSARQGGGGQYF
d_gene: -
abundance: -
j_gene: TRBJ2-7
v_gene: TRBV20-1

CDR3nt: TGTGCCAGCAGCTTGGGAGGAATGAACACTGAAGCTTTCTTT
CDR3aa: CASSLGGMNTEAFF
d_gene: -
abundance: few
j_gene: TRBJ1-1
v_gene: TRBV5-5

CDR3nt: TGCAGTGCTGCTGTTAGCGGGAATCCCTCAAATGAGCAGTTCTTC
CDR3aa: CSAAVSGNPSNEQFF
d_gene: TRBD2
abundance: many
j_gene: TRBJ2-1
v_gene: TRBV20-1

CDR3nt: TGTGCCAGCAGTTATACTACGGAGAACACTGAAGCTTTC
CDR3aa: CASSYTTENTEAF
d_gene: -
abundance: -
j_gene: TRBJ2-6
v_gene: TRBV12-3/TRBV12-4

CDR3nt: TGCAGTGTTTCCTCTAGGGGGGGTGCTATTAGCTATGGCTACACCTTC
CDR3aa: CSVSSRGGAISYGYTF
d_gene: -
abundance: many
j_gene: TRBJ1-2
v_gene: TRBV20-1

CDR3nt: TGTGCCAGCAGTGATCCGGGACAGGGGAACACCGGGGAGCTGTTTTTT
CDR3aa: CASSDPGQGNTGELFF
d_gene: TRBD1
abundance: once
j_gene: TRBJ2-2
v_gene: TRBV2

CDR3nt: TGTGCCAGCACCCCCCGGGATCAGAGCTCCCACAATGAGCAGTTCTTC
CDR3aa: CASTPRDQSSHNEQFF
d_gene: -
abundance: -
j_gene: TRBJ2-1
v_gene: TRBV6-6

CDR3nt: TGCAGTGCTAGAGGTTGGGAGGGGGGAATTTCACCCCTCCACTTT
CDR3aa: CSARGWEGGISPLHF
d_gene: -
abundance: -
j_gene: TRBJ1-6
v_gene: TRBV20-1

CDR3nt: TGTGCCAGCAGCTCGCAGGGGGGTGACTATGGCTACACCTTC
CDR3aa: CASSSQGGDYGYTF
d_gene: TRBD1
abundance: many
j_gene: TRBJ1-2
v_gene: TRBV7-3

CDR3nt: TGTGCCAGCAGCGTAAACAGGGGTGAGCAGTTCTTC
CDR3aa: CASSVNRGEQFF
d_gene: TRBD1
abundance: many
j_gene: TRBJ2-1
v_gene: TRBV7-2

CDR3nt: TGTGCCAGTAGGAATACAGGAGGCCCCAACGAGCAGTACTTC
CDR3aa: CASRNTGGPNEQYF
d_gene: -
abundance: many
j_gene: TRBJ2-7
v_gene: TRBV19

CDR3nt: TGCAGTGCTAAGATCGGACAGGAAGGAGATTCACCCCTCCACTTT
CDR3aa: CSAKIGQEGDSPLHF
d_gene: TRBD1
abundance: many
j_gene: TRBJ1-6
v_gene: TRBV20-1

CDR3nt: TGTGCTCCTGAGCCGAGGAACTATGGCTACACCTTC
CDR3aa: CAPEPRNYGYTF
d_gene: -
abundance: -
j_gene: TRBJ1-2
v_gene: TRBV2

CDR3nt: TGTGCCAGCAGCTTAGTTGGACAGTCCTACGAGCAGTACTTC
CDR3aa: CASSLVGQSYEQYF
d_gene: -
abundance: many
j_gene: TRBJ2-7
v_gene: TRBV7-2

CDR3nt: TGCGCCACCAGTGAACGGGGGACAGCGTGGAGTTTAGATACGCAGTATTTT
CDR3aa: CATSERGTAWSLDTQYF
d_gene: -
abundance: -
j_gene: TRBJ2-3
v_gene: TRBV24-1

CDR3nt: TGTGCCAGTAGTTGGACAGGGAAAGTCTATGGCTACACCTTC
CDR3aa: CASSWTGKVYGYTF
d_gene: TRBD1
abundance: many
j_gene: TRBJ1-2
v_gene: TRBV19

CDR3nt: TGCAGTGCTAGAGTCAAGGACAGGGACAAACTGTTTTTT
CDR3aa: CSARVKDRDKLFF
d_gene: TRBD1
abundance: few
j_gene: TRBJ1-4
v_gene: TRBV20-1

CDR3nt: TGTGCCAGCATTAAATCACAGGGCCCCGGGGAGCTGTTTTTT
CDR3aa: CASIKSQGPGELFF
d_gene: -
abundance: -
j_gene: TRBJ2-2
v_gene: TRBV6-1

CDR3nt: TGCAGCGTTGCTCAGGGCACAAATGAGCAGTTCTTC
CDR3aa: CSVAQGTNEQFF
d_gene: -
abundance: many
j_gene: TRBJ2-1
v_gene: TRBV29-1